Listed here is a single T cell receptor (beta chain). How the authors handled the data: Reference gene primer amplification yielded estimated nucleated cell counts. Data came from immunoSEQ multiplex PCR; TCRdb stores just in-frame clones and leaves some out. The D gene and trimming were derived from the DNA, and the V and J assignments and clone size from that table. Of a few hundred thousand clones in the sample, approximately 89% were seen once. This specimen belongs to a study of blood T cell repertoires in COVID-19. Participant-reported clinical history was the basis for cohort assignment. V dropped 8 bases and J dropped 5 bases, with 14 bases sitting between them. CDR1 is KGHDR, CDR2 SFDVKD, per germline. The CDR3 is 13 residues long.

The source material was PBMCs or T cells enriched from blood (not recorded which). The chain uses TRBV24-1 and TRBJ1-1; D possibly corresponds to TRBD1 (6 bases). The receptor comes from a man in his forties or fifties in a cohort exposed to, infected with or recovered from COVID-19 (not recorded which). The CDR3 protein is CATKSGENTEAFF. The DNA for the CDR3 is TGTGCCACCAAATCAGGGGAGAATACTGAAGCTTTCTTT.